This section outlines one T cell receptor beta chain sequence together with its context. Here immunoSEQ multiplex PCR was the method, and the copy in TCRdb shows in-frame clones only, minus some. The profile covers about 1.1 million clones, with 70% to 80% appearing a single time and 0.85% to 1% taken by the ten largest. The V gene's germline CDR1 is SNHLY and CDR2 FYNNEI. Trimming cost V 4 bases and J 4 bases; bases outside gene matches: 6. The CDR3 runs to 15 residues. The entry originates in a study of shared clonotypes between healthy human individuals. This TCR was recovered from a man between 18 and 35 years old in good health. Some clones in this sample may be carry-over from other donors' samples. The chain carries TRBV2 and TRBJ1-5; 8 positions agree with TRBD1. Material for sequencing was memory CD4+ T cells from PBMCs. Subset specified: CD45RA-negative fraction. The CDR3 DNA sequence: TGTGCCAGCAGTGTTGACAGGGGAGGAAATCAGCCCCAGCATTTT. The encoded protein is CASSVDRGGNQPQHF.